These 3 T cell receptor beta chains share one sample of origin, sequenced in a study of T cells after yellow fever vaccination (dated by TCRdb to about 2019). The treatment or condition label on this specimen signifies: live attenuated yellow fever vaccine strain. Library preparation was by 5' RACE. Sequencing used an Illumina NovaSeq 6000. TCRdb reran the public reads through fastp at Q25 and MiXCR, keeping productive beta chains. Every entry covers one CDR3 protein and lists the most common genes and DNA from its rows. This sample gives under 400,000 distinct CDR3 sequences in total; approximately 12% of them show up just once. The ten top clones hold 2.5% to 4% of the sample. The sample here was CD4+ T cells sorted from PBMCs, taken 15 days after the yellow fever booster vaccination. Source of these receptors: a man between 18 and 29 years old who received the YFV17D yellow fever vaccine.

The chain combines TRBV5-1 with TRBJ2-5; weak D call: TRBD2 (6 bases). V was cut by 3 bases and J by 5 bases, with 20 bases left in between. Germline loops: CDR1 SGHRS, CDR2 YFSETQ. The CDR3 contains 16 residues. The CDR3 region has the DNA TGCGCCAGCAGCTCCGGCCCGGCGGGGTTGGGGGAGACCCAGTACTTC. It translates to CASSSGPAGLGETQYF.

The rearrangement joins TRBV5-1 to TRBJ2-3; 8 bases match TRBD1. J was trimmed by 6 bases and V by 4 bases; bases with no gene match: 13. This CDR3 has 16 amino acids. Germline V gives CDR1 SGHRS, CDR2 YFSETQ. The CDR3 DNA reads TGCGCCAGCAGCCTCCGGACAGGGCCGGCCATCGATACGCAGTATTTT. Translating gives CASSLRTGPAIDTQYF. Together with reference TRBV5-1 and TRBJ2-3, the CDR3 gives the full variable domain: KAGVTQTPRYLIKTRGQQVTLSCSPISGHRSVSWYQQTPGQGLQFLFEYFSETQRNKGNFPGRFSGRQFSNSRSEMNVSTLELGDSALYLCASSLRTGPAIDTQYFGPGTRLTVL.

This clonotype occurred a few times. The J gene is TRBJ2-5, the V gene TRBV7-2, with unresolved D. The CDR3 extends over 15 amino acids. Germline-derived CDR1 and CDR2 are SGHTA and FQGNSA. Trimming left V 1 base short and J 2 bases short, with 11 bases between. The CDR3 DNA reads as TGTGCCAGCAGCTTAGTCGTTACGGAACAAGAGACCCAGTACTTC. This codes for CASSLVVTEQETQYF.